Following are 2 T cell receptor beta chains from one sample sequenced in a study of technical replicates of blood from several donors. This table comes from immunoSEQ multiplex PCR, and its TCRdb copy is limited to in-frame clones, with some not included. The sample holds around 57,000 clones, about 95% seen once. The sequenced sample consisted of T cells isolated from PBMCs. Receptor source: a human donor in good health.

The gene calls are TRBV18 and TRBJ1-1; TRBD1 aligns across 9 bases. CDR3 length: 15 residues. Looked up from germline, CDR1 is KGHSH and CDR2 is LQKENI. V lost 6 bases and J lost 0; bases outside the gene matches: 5. The CDR3 reads CASSFGQGMNTEAFF. The CDR3, as DNA: TGTGCCAGCTCCTTCGGACAGGGGATGAACACTGAAGCTTTCTTT. The whole variable domain, filled in from reference TRBV18 and TRBJ1-1, reads NAGVMQNPRHLVRRRGQEARLRCSPMKGHSHVYWYRQLPEEGLKFMVYLQKENIIDESGMPKERFSAEFPKEGPSILRIQQVVRGDSAAYFCASSFGQGMNTEAFFGQGTRLTVV.

J is TRBJ1-2 and V is TRBV5-6; a possible D gene is TRBD1 (5 bases). The CDR3 totals 13 residues. V was pared by 5 bases and J by 2 bases, with 10 bases between. The germline CDR1 and CDR2 sequences are SGHDT and YYEEEE. The CDR3 loop is CASRGGENYGYTF. The CDR3 DNA reads as TGTGCCAGCAGGGGGGGGGAAAACTATGGCTACACCTTC.